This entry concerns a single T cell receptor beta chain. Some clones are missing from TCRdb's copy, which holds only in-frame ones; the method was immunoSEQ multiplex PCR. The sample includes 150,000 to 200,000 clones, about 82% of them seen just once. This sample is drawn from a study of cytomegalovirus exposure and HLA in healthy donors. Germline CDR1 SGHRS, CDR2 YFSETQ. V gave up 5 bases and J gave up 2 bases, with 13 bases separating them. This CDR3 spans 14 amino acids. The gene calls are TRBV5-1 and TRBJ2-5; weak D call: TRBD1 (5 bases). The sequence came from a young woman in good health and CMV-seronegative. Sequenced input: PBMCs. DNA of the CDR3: TGCGCCAGCAGTTTCGACAGTTTTCAAGAGACCCAGTACTTC. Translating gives CASSFDSFQETQYF.